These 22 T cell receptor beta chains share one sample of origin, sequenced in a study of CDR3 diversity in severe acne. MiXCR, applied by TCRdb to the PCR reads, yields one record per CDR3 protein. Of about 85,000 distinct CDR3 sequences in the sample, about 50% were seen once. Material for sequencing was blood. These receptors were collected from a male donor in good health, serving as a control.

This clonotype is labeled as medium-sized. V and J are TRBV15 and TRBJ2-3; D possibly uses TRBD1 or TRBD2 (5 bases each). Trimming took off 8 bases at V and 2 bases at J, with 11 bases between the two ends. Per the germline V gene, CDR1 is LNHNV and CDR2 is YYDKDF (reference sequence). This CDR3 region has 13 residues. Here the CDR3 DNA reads TGTGCCACCGGGGCAGGGACCACAGATACGCAGTATTTT. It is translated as CATGAGTTDTQYF.

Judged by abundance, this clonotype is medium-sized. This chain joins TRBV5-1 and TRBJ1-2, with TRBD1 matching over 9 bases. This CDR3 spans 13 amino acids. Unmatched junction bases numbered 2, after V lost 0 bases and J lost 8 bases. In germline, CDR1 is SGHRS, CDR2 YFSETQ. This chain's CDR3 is CASSLGTGEGYTF. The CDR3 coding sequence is TGCGCCAGCAGCTTGGGGACAGGGGAAGGCTACACCTTC.

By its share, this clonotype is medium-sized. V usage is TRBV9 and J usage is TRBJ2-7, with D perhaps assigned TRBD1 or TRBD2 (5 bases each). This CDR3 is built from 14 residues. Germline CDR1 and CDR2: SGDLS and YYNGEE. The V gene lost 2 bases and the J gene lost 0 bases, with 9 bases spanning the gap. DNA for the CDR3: TGTGCCAGCAGCGTGGCAGGGACCTCCTACGAGCAGTACTTC. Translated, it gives CASSVAGTSYEQYF.

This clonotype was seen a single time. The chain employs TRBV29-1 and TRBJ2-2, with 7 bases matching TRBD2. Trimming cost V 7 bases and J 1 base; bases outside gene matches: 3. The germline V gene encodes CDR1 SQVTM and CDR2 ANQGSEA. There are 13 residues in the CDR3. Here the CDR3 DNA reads TGCAGCGCTGTAGCGGGGAACACCGGGGAGCTGTTTTTT. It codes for CSAVAGNTGELFF.

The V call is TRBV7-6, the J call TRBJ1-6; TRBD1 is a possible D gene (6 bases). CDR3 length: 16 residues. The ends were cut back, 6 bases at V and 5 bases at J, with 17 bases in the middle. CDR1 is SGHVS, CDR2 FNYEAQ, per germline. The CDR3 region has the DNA TGTGCCAGCAGTCCCACCTCGGGACACCATAATTCACCCCTCCACTTT. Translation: CASSPTSGHHNSPLHF.

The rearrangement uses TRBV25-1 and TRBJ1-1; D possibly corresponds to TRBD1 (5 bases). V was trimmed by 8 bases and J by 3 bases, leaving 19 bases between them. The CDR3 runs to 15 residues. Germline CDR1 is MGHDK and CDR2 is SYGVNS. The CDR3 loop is CASPKRGSGDTEAFF. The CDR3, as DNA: TGTGCCAGCCCAAAGAGGGGTTCTGGGGACACTGAAGCTTTCTTT. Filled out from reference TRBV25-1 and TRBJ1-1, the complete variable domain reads EADIYQTPRYLVIGTGKKITLECSQTMGHDKMYWYQQDPGMELHLIHYSYGVNSTEKGDLSSESTVSRIRTEHFPLTLESARPSHTSQYLCASPKRGSGDTEAFFGQGTRLTVV.

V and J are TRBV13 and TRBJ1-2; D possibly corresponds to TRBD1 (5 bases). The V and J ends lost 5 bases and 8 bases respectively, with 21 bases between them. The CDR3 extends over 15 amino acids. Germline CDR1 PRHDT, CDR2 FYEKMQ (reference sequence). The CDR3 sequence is CASSRTGDGRQGYTF. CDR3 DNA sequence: TGTGCCAGCAGCCGCACTGGGGACGGACGGCAGGGCTACACCTTC.

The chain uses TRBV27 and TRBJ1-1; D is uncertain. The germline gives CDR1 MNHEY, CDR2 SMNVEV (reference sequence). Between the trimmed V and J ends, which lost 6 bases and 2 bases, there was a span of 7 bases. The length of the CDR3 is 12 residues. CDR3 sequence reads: CASRSSNTEAFF. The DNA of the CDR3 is TGTGCCAGCAGATCCTCAAACACTGAAGCTTTCTTT.

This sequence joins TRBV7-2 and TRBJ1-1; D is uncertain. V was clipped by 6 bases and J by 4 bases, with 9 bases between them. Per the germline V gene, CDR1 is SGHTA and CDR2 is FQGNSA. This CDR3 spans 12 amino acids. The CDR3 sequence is CASSLFPTEAFF. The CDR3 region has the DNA TGTGCCAGCAGTTTATTCCCCACTGAAGCTTTCTTT.

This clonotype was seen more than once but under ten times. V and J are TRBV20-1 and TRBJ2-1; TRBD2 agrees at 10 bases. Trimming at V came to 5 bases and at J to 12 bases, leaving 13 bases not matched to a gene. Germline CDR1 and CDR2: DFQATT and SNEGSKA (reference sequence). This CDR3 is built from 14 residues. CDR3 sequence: CSAGASGSTDTQFF. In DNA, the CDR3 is TGCAGTGCTGGCGCTAGCGGGAGCACAGATACGCAGTTCTTC.

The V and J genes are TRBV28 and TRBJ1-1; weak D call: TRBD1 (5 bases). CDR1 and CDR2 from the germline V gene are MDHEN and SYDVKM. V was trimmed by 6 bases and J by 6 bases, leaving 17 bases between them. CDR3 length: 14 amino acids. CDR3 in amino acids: CASRRGGEVAEAFF. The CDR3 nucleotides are TGTGCCAGCAGACGGGGGGGGGAGGTGGCTGAAGCTTTCTTT.

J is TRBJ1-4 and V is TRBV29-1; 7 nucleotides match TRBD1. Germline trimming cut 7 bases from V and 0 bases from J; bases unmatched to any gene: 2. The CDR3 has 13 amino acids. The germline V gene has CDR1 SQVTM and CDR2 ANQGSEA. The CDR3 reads CSAGQTTNEKLFF. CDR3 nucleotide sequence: TGCAGCGCGGGACAGACAACTAATGAAAAACTGTTTTTT. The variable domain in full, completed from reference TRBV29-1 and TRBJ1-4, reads SAVISQKPSRDICQRGTSLTIQCQVDSQVTMMFWYRQQPGQSLTLIATANQGSEATYESGFVIDKFPISRPNLTFSTLTVSNMSPEDSSIYLCSAGQTTNEKLFFGSGTQLSVL.

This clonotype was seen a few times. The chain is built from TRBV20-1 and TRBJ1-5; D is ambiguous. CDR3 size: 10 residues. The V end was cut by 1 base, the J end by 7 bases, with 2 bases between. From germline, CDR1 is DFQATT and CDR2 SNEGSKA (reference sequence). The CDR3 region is CSARGQPQHF. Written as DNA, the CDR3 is TGCAGTGCTAGAGGGCAGCCCCAGCATTTT.

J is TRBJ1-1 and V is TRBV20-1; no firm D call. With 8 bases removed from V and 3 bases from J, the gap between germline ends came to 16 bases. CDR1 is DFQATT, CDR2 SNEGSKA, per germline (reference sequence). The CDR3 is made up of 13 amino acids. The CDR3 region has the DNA TGCAGTAGGAAAGGGAATGTGGACACTGAAGCTTTCTTT. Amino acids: CSRKGNVDTEAFF.

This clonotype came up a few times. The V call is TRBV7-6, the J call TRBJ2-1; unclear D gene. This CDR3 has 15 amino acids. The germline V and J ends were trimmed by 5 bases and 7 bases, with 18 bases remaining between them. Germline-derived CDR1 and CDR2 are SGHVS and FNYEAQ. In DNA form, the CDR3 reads TGTGCCAGCAGCCAACGCGGCAATGAGAAGAATGAGCAGTTCTTC. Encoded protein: CASSQRGNEKNEQFF.

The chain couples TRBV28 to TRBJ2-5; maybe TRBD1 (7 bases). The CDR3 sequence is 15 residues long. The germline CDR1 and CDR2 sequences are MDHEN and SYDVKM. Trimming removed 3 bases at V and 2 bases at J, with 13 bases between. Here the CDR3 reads CASSFNRGGQETQYF. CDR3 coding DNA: TGTGCCAGCAGTTTTAACAGGGGAGGACAAGAGACCCAGTACTTC. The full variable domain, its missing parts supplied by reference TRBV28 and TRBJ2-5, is DVKVTQSSRYLVKRTGEKVFLECVQDMDHENMFWYRQDPGLGLRLIYFSYDVKMKEKGDIPEGYSVSREKKERFSLILESASTNQTSMYLCASSFNRGGQETQYFGPGTRLLVL.

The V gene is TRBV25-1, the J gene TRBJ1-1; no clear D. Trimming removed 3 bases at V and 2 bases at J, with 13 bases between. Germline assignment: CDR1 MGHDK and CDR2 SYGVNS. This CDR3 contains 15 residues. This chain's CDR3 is CASSDTRTANTEAFF. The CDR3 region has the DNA TGTGCCAGCAGTGATACTAGGACTGCCAACACTGAAGCTTTCTTT. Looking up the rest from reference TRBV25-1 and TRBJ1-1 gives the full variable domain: EADIYQTPRYLVIGTGKKITLECSQTMGHDKMYWYQQDPGMELHLIHYSYGVNSTEKGDLSSESTVSRIRTEHFPLTLESARPSHTSQYLCASSDTRTANTEAFFGQGTRLTVV.

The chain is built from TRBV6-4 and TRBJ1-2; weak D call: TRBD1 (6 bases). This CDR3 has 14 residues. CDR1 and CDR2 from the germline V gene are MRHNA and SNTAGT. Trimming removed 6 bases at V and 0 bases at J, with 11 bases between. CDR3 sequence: CASSRRTANYGYTF. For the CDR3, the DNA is TGTGCCAGCAGCCGACGGACAGCTAACTATGGCTACACCTTC.

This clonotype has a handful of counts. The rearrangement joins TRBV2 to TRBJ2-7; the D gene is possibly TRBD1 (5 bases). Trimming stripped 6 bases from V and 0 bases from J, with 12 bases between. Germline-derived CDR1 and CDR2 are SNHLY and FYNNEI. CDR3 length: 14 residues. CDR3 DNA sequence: TGTGCCAGCAGGTTACAGGACAACTCCTACGAGCAGTACTTC. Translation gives CASRLQDNSYEQYF. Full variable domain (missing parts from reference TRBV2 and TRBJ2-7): EPEVTQTPSHQVTQMGQEVILRCVPISNHLYFYWYRQILGQKVEFLVSFYNNEISEKSEIFDDQFSVERPDGSNFTLKIRSTKLEDSAMYFCASRLQDNSYEQYFGPGTRLTVT.

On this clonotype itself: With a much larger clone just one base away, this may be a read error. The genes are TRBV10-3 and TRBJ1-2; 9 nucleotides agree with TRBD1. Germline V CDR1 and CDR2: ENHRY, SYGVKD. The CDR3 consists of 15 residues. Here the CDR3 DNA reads TGTGCCATCAGTCAAGGGGACAGGGACATCTATGGCTACGCCTTC. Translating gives CAISQGDRDIYGYAF.

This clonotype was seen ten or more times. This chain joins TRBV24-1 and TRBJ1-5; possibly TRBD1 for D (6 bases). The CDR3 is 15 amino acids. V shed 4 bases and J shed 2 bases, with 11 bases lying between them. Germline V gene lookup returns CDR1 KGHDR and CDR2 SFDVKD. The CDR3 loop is CATSDSGEGNQPQHF. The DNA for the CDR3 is TGTGCCACCAGTGACTCAGGGGAAGGCAATCAGCCCCAGCATTTT.

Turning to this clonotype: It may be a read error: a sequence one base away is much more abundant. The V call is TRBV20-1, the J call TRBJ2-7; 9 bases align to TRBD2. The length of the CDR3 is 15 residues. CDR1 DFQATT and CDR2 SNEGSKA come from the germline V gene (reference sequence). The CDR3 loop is CSARASGTSSYGQYF. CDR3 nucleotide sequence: TGCAGTGCTAGAGCTAGCGGGACTAGCTCCTACGGGCAGTACTTC.